This is a list of T cell receptor beta chains from one sample in a study of control samples from healthy donors and cancer patients. Sequencing used immunoSEQ multiplex PCR; TCRdb keeps in-frame clones, though not all of them. Of some 150,000 clones in the sample, less than 95% are singletons; the top ten hold 14%. Sequenced input: PBMCs. These receptors originate from a man in his 60s with colorectal cancer. CDR3s include the opening cysteine and the closing phenylalanine or tryptophan. Each record gives: J gene, V gene, clone size, D gene, CDR3 protein, CDR3 DNA. A D gene is named only where the DNA matches it firmly. Clone size is not always given. Where it is, it says once, few, many or a class for expanded clones.

J: TRBJ1-2
V: TRBV10-3
size: once
D: TRBD1
CDR3: CAISQGQSDRYTF
DNA: TGTGCCATCAGCCAGGGACAGAGCGACCGCTACACCTTC

J: TRBJ1-2
V: TRBV4-1
size: -
D: -
CDR3: CASSHSAGAFNYGYTF
DNA: TGCGCCAGCAGCCATTCCGCCGGGGCGTTTAACTATGGCTACACCTTC

J: TRBJ1-6
V: TRBV19
size: -
D: TRBD1
CDR3: CASRSPPGQVDSPLHF
DNA: TGTGCCAGTCGAAGCCCTCCGGGACAGGTAGATTCACCCCTCCACTTT

J: TRBJ1-2
V: TRBV12-3/TRBV12-4
size: -
D: -
CDR3: CASSLYQGYTF
DNA: TGTGCCAGCAGTTTATACCAAGGCTACACCTTC

J: TRBJ2-2
V: TRBV29-1
size: -
D: TRBD1
CDR3: CSVGGTGGDTGELFF
DNA: TGCAGCGTTGGAGGGACAGGGGGCGATACCGGGGAGCTGTTTTTT

J: TRBJ2-7
V: TRBV6-2/TRBV6-3
size: -
D: -
CDR3: CASSPDSNSYEQYF
DNA: TGTGCCAGCAGTCCCGACAGCAACTCCTACGAGCAGTACTTC

J: TRBJ2-7
V: TRBV24-1
size: once
D: -
CDR3: CATSDWDNYEQYF
DNA: TGTGCCACCAGTGATTGGGACAACTACGAGCAGTACTTC

J: TRBJ2-5
V: TRBV6-2/TRBV6-3
size: -
D: -
CDR3: CASSSPGQERKTQYF
DNA: TGTGCCAGCAGTTCCCCCGGCCAAGAGAGAAAGACCCAGTACTTC

J: TRBJ2-1
V: TRBV11-2
size: -
D: TRBD2
CDR3: CASSLDQGLAGFNEQFF
DNA: TGTGCCAGCAGCTTAGATCAGGGACTAGCGGGCTTCAATGAGCAGTTCTTC

J: TRBJ2-6
V: TRBV12-3/TRBV12-4
size: -
D: -
CDR3: CASSNSGANVLTF
DNA: TGTGCCAGCAGTAATTCTGGGGCCAACGTCCTGACTTTC

J: TRBJ2-1
V: TRBV5-4
size: -
D: -
CDR3: CASSFELATYNEQFF
DNA: TGTGCCAGCAGCTTCGAACTCGCTACCTACAATGAGCAGTTCTTC

J: TRBJ2-2
V: TRBV15
size: -
D: -
CDR3: CATSSKRGGGNTGELFF
DNA: TGTGCCACCAGCTCTAAAAGAGGGGGGGGAAACACCGGGGAGCTGTTTTTT

J: TRBJ1-2
V: TRBV6-1
size: -
D: TRBD1
CDR3: CASSENRGQDYGYTF
DNA: TGTGCCAGCAGTGAAAACAGGGGGCAAGACTATGGCTACACCTTC

J: TRBJ2-7
V: TRBV5-1
size: -
D: TRBD2
CDR3: CASSGNLAGGSYEQYF
DNA: TGCGCCAGCAGCGGGAACCTAGCGGGGGGCTCCTACGAGCAGTACTTC

J: TRBJ2-3
V: TRBV14
size: -
D: TRBD2
CDR3: CASSEGKRGGMRDTQYF
DNA: TGTGCCAGCAGCGAAGGGAAGCGGGGGGGGATGAGAGATACGCAGTATTTT

J: TRBJ2-3
V: TRBV7-2
size: once
D: TRBD2
CDR3: CASSPRLAGGTDTQYF
DNA: TGTGCCAGCAGCCCCCGACTAGCGGGGGGCACAGATACGCAGTATTTT

J: TRBJ2-1
V: TRBV9
size: -
D: TRBD1
CDR3: CASSVGTGGYNEQFF
DNA: TGTGCCAGCAGCGTAGGGACAGGGGGCTACAATGAGCAGTTCTTC

J: TRBJ2-3
V: TRBV11-3
size: -
D: -
CDR3: CASSPGGGPTDTQYF
DNA: TGTGCCAGCAGCCCAGGGGGGGGGCCTACAGATACGCAGTATTTT

J: TRBJ2-3
V: TRBV10-3
size: -
D: -
CDR3: CAITQGGSDTQYF
DNA: TGTGCCATCACACAGGGGGGGTCAGATACGCAGTATTTT

J: TRBJ2-2
V: TRBV10-3
size: -
D: TRBD1
CDR3: CATTGQLNTGELFF
DNA: TGTGCCACTACGGGACAGCTGAACACCGGGGAGCTGTTTTTT

J: TRBJ2-7
V: TRBV6-5
size: -
D: TRBD1
CDR3: CASRGNRGQHEQYF
DNA: TGTGCCAGCAGGGGCAACAGGGGGCAGCACGAGCAGTACTTC

J: TRBJ2-1
V: TRBV2
size: -
D: TRBD2
CDR3: CASSGGGNEQFF
DNA: TGTGCCAGCAGTGGGGGGGGAAATGAGCAGTTCTTC

J: TRBJ1-2
V: TRBV9
size: -
D: TRBD1
CDR3: CASSTRTGVTNYGYTF
DNA: TGTGCCAGCAGCACCCGGACAGGCGTTACTAACTATGGCTACACCTTC

J: TRBJ1-1
V: TRBV4-2
size: -
D: -
CDR3: CASSGRGAGKDTEAFF
DNA: TGTGCCAGCAGCGGGAGGGGGGCCGGAAAGGACACTGAAGCTTTCTTT

J: TRBJ2-1
V: TRBV10-1
size: -
D: -
CDR3: CASSEDRYNEQFF
DNA: TGCGCCAGCAGTGAGGACAGGTACAATGAGCAGTTCTTC

J: TRBJ1-1
V: TRBV5-1
size: -
D: -
CDR3: CASSGTGVYTEAFF
DNA: TGCGCCAGCAGCGGAACAGGAGTTTACACTGAAGCTTTCTTT

J: TRBJ2-5
V: TRBV6-5
size: -
D: -
CDR3: CASSTGYQETQYF
DNA: TGTGCCAGCAGTACTGGGTACCAAGAGACCCAGTACTTC

J: TRBJ1-6
V: TRBV5-1
size: -
D: TRBD1
CDR3: CASSLGTGGTNSPLHF
DNA: TGCGCCAGCAGCCTTGGGACAGGGGGTACGAATTCACCCCTCCACTTT

J: TRBJ2-2
V: TRBV3-1/TRBV3-2
size: -
D: TRBD2
CDR3: CASSQGLAGSGTGELFF
DNA: TGTGCCAGCAGCCAAGGACTAGCGGGCTCGGGGACCGGGGAGCTGTTTTTT

J: TRBJ1-2
V: TRBV11-2
size: -
D: -
CDR3: CASSLDGAFGYTF
DNA: TGTGCCAGCAGCTTAGATGGGGCGTTTGGCTACACCTTC

J: TRBJ1-1
V: TRBV24-1
size: -
D: -
CDR3: CASLSDVALEAFF
DNA: TGTGCCAGCCTAAGCGACGTGGCTCTTGAAGCTTTCTTT

J: TRBJ2-5
V: TRBV4-1
size: -
D: TRBD1
CDR3: CASSQEERQGAFRWTQYF
DNA: TGCGCCAGCAGCCAAGAAGAGAGACAGGGGGCGTTTCGGTGGACCCAGTACTTC

J: TRBJ1-3
V: TRBV30
size: -
D: -
CDR3: CAWSEEGTENTIYF
DNA: TGTGCCTGGAGTGAGGAGGGTACGGAAAACACCATATATTTT

J: TRBJ1-1
V: TRBV5-1
size: -
D: -
CDR3: CASRAQGDTEAFF
DNA: TGCGCCAGCAGAGCTCAGGGCGACACTGAAGCTTTCTTT